This is a list of T cell receptor beta chains from one sample in a study of T cell repertoires in cytomegalovirus infection. Each CDR3 protein is one row after TCRdb ran MiXCR on the reads. In the table there are some 320,000 distinct CDR3 sequences, roughly 28% of which are singletons. Antigen specificity for these receptors is unknown. The sequenced sample was cultured PBMCs, obtained from culture after CMV antigen stimulation. These receptors all stem from a human donor in good health (CMV status not recorded). Some clones in this sample may be carry-over from other donors' samples. CDR3s include the opening cysteine and the closing phenylalanine or tryptophan. A D gene is named only where the DNA matches it firmly. Only part of the rows carry a size: once, few, many, or a class if the clone is expanded.

NA | TRBJ1-2 | 15 | NA | TRBV11-2 | CASSSPGGRQIGYTF | TGTGCCAGCAGCTCCCCCGGGGGGCGACAGATAGGCTACACCTTC
few | TRBJ2-2 | 14 | NA | TRBV4-1 | CASSQARYTGELFF | TGCGCCAGCAGCCAAGCTAGGTACACCGGGGAGCTGTTTTTT
NA | TRBJ2-2 | 16 | TRBD2 | TRBV10-3 | CAINTGGLRGNGELFF | TGTGCCATCAATACGGGAGGCCTCCGTGGGAATGGGGAGCTGTTTTTT
few | TRBJ1-1 | 17 | NA | TRBV20-1 | CSARDLASSLMNTEAFF | TGCAGTGCTAGAGATCTGGCCAGTTCCTTAATGAACACTGAAGCTTTCTTT
few | TRBJ1-1 | 14 | NA | TRBV2 | CASSDPGSNTEAFF | TGTGCCAGCAGTGACCCAGGGTCGAACACTGAAGCTTTCTTT
few | TRBJ1-5 | 15 | TRBD1 | TRBV19 | CASRSGTDSNQPQHF | TGTGCCAGTAGATCGGGGACAGACAGCAATCAGCCCCAGCATTTT
NA | TRBJ1-6 | 14 | NA | TRBV28 | CASSLGPDNSPLHF | TGTGCCAGCAGTTTGGGGCCTGATAATTCACCCCTCCACTTT
NA | TRBJ1-1 | 15 | NA | TRBV5-1 | CASSLERGENTEAFF | TGCGCCAGCAGCTTGGAACGGGGTGAGAACACTGAAGCTTTCTTT
few | TRBJ1-5 | 15 | TRBD1 | TRBV6-6 | CASSGYRGGNQPQHF | TGTGCCAGCAGTGGATACAGGGGAGGTAATCAGCCCCAGCATTTT
NA | TRBJ2-1 | 15 | NA | TRBV27 | CASSLARRFNNEQFF | TGTGCCAGCAGTTTAGCGAGGCGATTTAACAATGAGCAGTTCTTC
NA | TRBJ1-5 | 15 | NA | TRBV7-2 | CASSFGRNSNQPQHF | TGTGCCAGCAGCTTTGGGAGAAATAGCAATCAGCCCCAGCATTTT
many | TRBJ2-5 | 16 | NA | TRBV7-6 | CASSLDGPGRQETQYF | TGTGCCAGCAGCTTAGATGGTCCAGGGCGGCAAGAGACCCAGTACTTC
few | TRBJ2-7 | 12 | NA | TRBV20-1 | CSARDRAYEQYF | TGCAGTGCTAGGGACCGTGCCTACGAGCAGTACTTC
NA | TRBJ1-5 | 14 | NA | TRBV12-3/TRBV12-4 | CASSLARVRQPQHF | TGTGCCAGCAGTTTAGCGAGGGTTCGGCAGCCCCAGCATTTT
NA | TRBJ1-2 | 13 | NA | TRBV6-5 | CASSYFGSSGYTF | TGTGCCAGCAGTTACTTCGGGTCCAGCGGCTACACCTTC
many | TRBJ2-5 | 15 | TRBD2 | TRBV7-2 | CASSLSGRAVETQYF | TGTGCCAGCAGCTTGAGCGGGAGGGCCGTAGAGACCCAGTACTTC
NA | TRBJ2-2 | 14 | NA | TRBV7-3 | CASSTQGFSGELFF | TGTGCCAGCAGCACACAGGGATTCAGCGGGGAGCTGTTTTTT
NA | TRBJ1-1 | 14 | NA | TRBV5-1 | CASSLRIMNTEAFF | TGCGCCAGCAGCTTGCGGATCATGAACACTGAAGCTTTCTTT
many | TRBJ1-5 | 15 | TRBD1 | TRBV4-2 | CASSQEGQSNQPQHF | TGTGCCAGCAGCCAAGAGGGACAGAGCAATCAGCCCCAGCATTTT
NA | TRBJ1-1 | 17 | NA | TRBV2 | CASSEPLADPSRREAFF | TGTGCCAGCAGTGAACCTCTCGCAGACCCCTCTAGAAGAGAAGCTTTCTTT
many | TRBJ1-5 | 14 | TRBD1 | TRBV7-2 | CASSFTGQGQPQHF | TGTGCCAGCAGCTTCACGGGACAGGGCCAGCCCCAGCATTTT
many | TRBJ2-3 | 16 | NA | TRBV7-2 | CASSPGGVFGTDTQYF | TGTGCCAGCAGCCCAGGGGGGGTATTCGGCACAGATACGCAGTATTTT
few | TRBJ2-5 | 11 | NA | TRBV2 | CASKQQETQYF | TGTGCCAGCAAACAGCAAGAGACCCAGTACTTC
NA | TRBJ2-7 | 13 | NA | TRBV20-1 | CSALPGGSYEQYF | TGCAGTGCTCTGCCCGGGGGTTCCTACGAGCAGTACTTC
few | TRBJ2-3 | 17 | NA | TRBV11-2 | CASSLDPRGRGTDTQYF | TGTGCCAGCAGCTTAGATCCCCGGGGCCGGGGCACAGATACGCAGTATTTT
few | TRBJ2-2 | 18 | TRBD2 | TRBV7-4 | CASSLLRLAGINTGELFF | TGTGCCAGCAGCTTGTTGCGACTAGCGGGAATTAACACCGGGGAGCTGTTTTTT
few | TRBJ2-7 | 14 | TRBD1 | TRBV30 | CAWRKLDRWHEQYF | TGTGCCTGGAGGAAATTGGACAGGTGGCACGAGCAGTACTTC
few | TRBJ1-1 | 17 | NA | TRBV18 | CASSPRPKITMNTEAFF | TGTGCCAGCTCACCTCGGCCGAAAATAACCATGAACACTGAAGCTTTCTTT
NA | TRBJ2-7 | 15 | NA | TRBV7-2 | CVSSLGGTLEGQQYF | TGTGTCAGCAGCTTAGGAGGGACTCTCGAAGGGCAGCAGTACTTC
few | TRBJ2-1 | 13 | NA | TRBV27 | CASSASRGSKQFF | TGTGCCAGCAGTGCCAGCCGCGGGTCCAAGCAGTTCTTC
few | TRBJ2-3 | 14 | TRBD1 | TRBV6-2/TRBV6-3 | CASSPTGGRDTQYF | TGTGCCAGCAGCCCTACAGGGGGCAGAGATACGCAGTATTTT
many | TRBJ2-1 | 15 | TRBD2 | TRBV7-2 | CASSLVAGGPYEQFF | TGTGCCAGCAGCTTAGTGGCGGGAGGGCCTTATGAGCAGTTCTTC
NA | TRBJ1-1 | 13 | NA | TRBV7-8 | CASSPRTYTEAFF | TGTGCCAGCAGCCCCCGGACCTACACTGAAGCTTTCTTT
NA | TRBJ2-3 | 15 | NA | TRBV28 | CASSQGGLSTDTQYF | TGTGCCAGCAGCCAAGGTGGACTAAGCACAGATACGCAGTATTTT
NA | TRBJ1-6 | 17 | NA | TRBV7-9 | CASSSGDYSSYNSPLHF | TGTGCCAGCAGTTCAGGGGACTATAGCTCCTATAATTCACCCCTCCACTTT
many | TRBJ2-1 | 16 | NA | TRBV7-8 | CASSPTLVTAYNEQFF | TGTGCCAGCAGCCCGACACTAGTCACCGCCTACAATGAGCAGTTCTTC
NA | TRBJ2-3 | 15 | TRBD2 | TRBV7-3 | CASSLMSGSSDTQYF | TGTGCCAGCAGCTTGATGAGCGGGAGTTCAGATACGCAGTATTTT